A single sample gave rise to the 21 T cell receptor beta chains below, sequenced in a study of blood T cell repertoires in COVID-19. Libraries were prepared by immunoSEQ multiplex PCR; TCRdb keeps only in-frame clonotypes and omits some of them. The table has over 85,000 clones, around 74% seen once. The sequencing sample was made of peripheral blood. These receptors all stem from a woman aged 55-69 years with acute or convalescent COVID-19.

V usage is TRBV4-2 and J usage is TRBJ1-6; a possible D gene is TRBD1 (6 bases). CDR1 LGHNA and CDR2 YNFKEQ come from the germline V gene. There are 15 residues in the CDR3. V lost 2 bases and J lost 7, with 12 bases in between. The CDR3 DNA reads as TGTGCCAGCAGCCAACCAGGACAGCCAAATTCACCCCTCCACTTT. This translates into CASSQPGQPNSPLHF.

The chain uses TRBV18 and TRBJ2-3; unclear D gene. Germline V gene lookup returns CDR1 KGHSH and CDR2 LQKENI. This CDR3 is built from 13 residues. Trimming left V 3 bases short and J 7 bases short, with 11 bases between. Here the CDR3 reads CASSPPKTNTQYF. The CDR3 DNA is TGTGCCAGCTCACCCCCGAAAACAAATACGCAGTATTTT.

This chain connects TRBV28 to TRBJ1-3; a possible D gene is TRBD1 (6 bases). Germline values: CDR1 MDHEN, CDR2 SYDVKM. The CDR3 spans 15 residues. V gave up 0 bases and J gave up 4 bases, with 10 bases separating them. In nucleotides, the CDR3 is TGTGCCAGCAGTTTATGGACAGGCGGGGGAAACACCATATATTTT. Its translation: CASSLWTGGGNTIYF.

V is TRBV28 and J is TRBJ1-5; D possibly corresponds to TRBD1 (5 bases). V was pared by 3 bases and J by 0 bases, with 15 bases between. CDR3 size: 17 residues. Germline CDR1 reads MDHEN; CDR2 reads SYDVKM. CDR3 sequence reads: CASSLSGYGSSNQPQHF. CDR3 DNA: TGTGCCAGCAGTTTGTCAGGGTATGGTAGTAGCAATCAGCCCCAGCATTTT.

The V gene is TRBV2, the J gene TRBJ1-5, with D possibly matching TRBD1 (5 bases). Between the trimmed V and J ends, which lost 1 base and 2 bases, there was a span of 6 bases. From germline, CDR1 is SNHLY and CDR2 FYNNEI. The CDR3 spans 14 residues. CDR3 residues: CASSEVGRNQPQHF. As DNA, the CDR3 is TGTGCCAGCAGTGAAGTGGGGCGCAATCAGCCCCAGCATTTT.

The V call is TRBV12-3 or TRBV12-4, the J call TRBJ1-2, with TRBD1 matching over 12 bases. This CDR3 region has 13 residues. After removal of 6 bases from V and 8 bases from J, the junction contained 4 bases not matched to a gene. The CDR3 DNA reads TGTGCCAGCAGCCAGGGGACAGGGGGCGGCTACACCTTC. This sequence encodes CASSQGTGGGYTF.

The chain links TRBV2 to TRBJ1-3; D unresolved. CDR1 and CDR2 (germline): SNHLY, FYNNEI. The CDR3 length is 15 residues. V was clipped by 4 bases and J by 4 bases, with 14 bases between them. In DNA form, the CDR3 reads TGTGCCAGCAGTGTAGGCCTGACCGGGGGAAACACCATATATTTT. This sequence encodes CASSVGLTGGNTIYF.

This clone was seen only a few times. The chain carries TRBV28 and TRBJ1-4, with 8 bases matching TRBD1. This CDR3 region has 18 residues. The germline V gene encodes CDR1 MDHEN and CDR2 SYDVKM. The V gene end was trimmed by 4 bases and the J gene end by 0 bases; junction bases not matched to a gene: 10. CDR3 sequence reads: CASSSQGTGPATNEKLFF. CDR3 nucleotide sequence: TGTGCCAGCAGTTCCCAGGGGACAGGACCAGCAACTAATGAAAAACTGTTTTTT. The entire variable domain, with the rest obtained from reference TRBV28 and TRBJ1-4, is as follows: DVKVTQSSRYLVKRTGEKVFLECVQDMDHENMFWYRQDPGLGLRLIYFSYDVKMKEKGDIPEGYSVSREKKERFSLILESASTNQTSMYLCASSSQGTGPATNEKLFFGSGTQLSVL.

The chain links TRBV9 to TRBJ2-5; 8 bases are a match to TRBD2. Germline CDR1 SGDLS, CDR2 YYNGEE. The junction had 6 bases not matched to a gene; V was cut back by 0 bases and J by 5 bases. The CDR3 sequence is 15 residues long. CDR3: CASSVGPGGAETQYF. The CDR3 region has the DNA TGTGCCAGCAGCGTAGGCCCGGGGGGGGCCGAGACCCAGTACTTC.

Here the CDR3 DNA reads TGTGCCAGCAGCTTAGCCCAAAACTATGGCTACACCTTC. Protein product: CASSLAQNYGYTF. V usage is TRBV7-2 and J usage is TRBJ1-2; D is undetermined. This CDR3 is 13 amino acids long. Trimming removed 0 bases from V and 2 bases from J, with 4 bases in between. Germline CDR1 is SGHTA and CDR2 is FQGNSA.

The CDR3 sequence: CASSSSAGGYTEAFF. DNA of the CDR3: TGTGCCAGTAGTTCCTCCGCAGGGGGGTACACTGAAGCTTTCTTT. The chain is built from TRBV19 and TRBJ1-1; 7 positions match TRBD1. J was trimmed by 3 bases and V by 5 bases; bases with no gene match: 9. This CDR3 is built from 15 residues. Germline V gene sequence: CDR1 LNHDA, CDR2 SQIVND (reference sequence).

The V and J genes are TRBV6-2 or TRBV6-3 and TRBJ2-6; D might be TRBD2 (6 bases). V was trimmed by 0 bases and J by 0 bases, leaving 9 bases between them. This CDR3 contains 17 residues. From germline, CDR1 is MNHEY and CDR2 SVGEGT. CDR3 sequence (DNA): TGTGCCAGCAGTTACTCGCGAGCGGGCTCTGGGGCCAACGTCCTGACTTTC. The encoded protein is CASSYSRAGSGANVLTF.

Here the CDR3 DNA reads TGTGCCAGCAGCTTAGACAGGACAGGGGTATTTGGCTACACCTTC. Translation: CASSLDRTGVFGYTF. The chain combines TRBV7-9 with TRBJ1-2, with TRBD1 identical over 9 bases. The J segment lost 7 bases and the V segment lost 1 base, leaving 7 bases of the junction unmatched. The CDR3 runs to 15 residues. The germline gives CDR1 SEHNR, CDR2 FQNEAQ (reference sequence). Complete variable domain (other parts from reference TRBV7-9 and TRBJ1-2): DTGVSQNPRHKITKRGQNVTFRCDPISEHNRLYWYRQTLGQGPEFLTYFQNEAQLEKSRLLSDRFSAERPKGSFSTLEIQRTEQGDSAMYLCASSLDRTGVFGYTFGSGTRLTVV.

The chain has TRBV7-6 and TRBJ2-1; 11 bases are a match to TRBD1. CDR1 is SGHVS, CDR2 FNYEAQ, per germline. V shed 5 bases and J 8 bases; nucleotides not matched to a gene: 8. This CDR3 region has 15 residues. The DNA of the CDR3 is TGTGCCAGCAGCCACCGTAGGACAGGGGGCCATGAGCAGTTCTTC. It codes for CASSHRRTGGHEQFF.

This chain joins TRBV5-6 and TRBJ2-5; possibly TRBD2 for D (6 bases). Germline CDR1 and CDR2: SGHDT and YYEEEE. The CDR3 has 13 residues. Trimming left V 0 bases short and J 5 bases short, with 8 bases between. The CDR3, as DNA: TGTGCCAGCAGCTTGGGGGGAGGCGAGACCCAGTACTTC. Translating gives CASSLGGGETQYF.

The chain is built from TRBV19 and TRBJ2-3; TRBD2 matches 10 bases. Germline lookup yields CDR1 LNHDA and CDR2 SQIVND (reference sequence). J was trimmed by 5 bases and V by 6 bases; bases with no gene match: 11. The CDR3 runs to 16 residues. The CDR3 spells CASSKRSGGDGDTQYF. Here the CDR3 DNA reads TGTGCCAGTAGCAAGAGAAGCGGGGGGGATGGAGATACGCAGTATTTT.

The chain carries TRBV7-8 and TRBJ2-7; D gene ambiguous. Trimming cost V 7 bases and J 5 bases, with 15 bases left between them. The CDR3 sequence is 13 residues long. Per germline, CDR1 SGHVS and CDR2 FQNEAQ. CDR3 bases: TGTGCCAGCACCTTTCGCGGTACCCACGAGCAGTACTTC. Protein: CASTFRGTHEQYF. Filled out from reference TRBV7-8 and TRBJ2-7, the complete variable domain reads GAGVSQSPRYKVAKRGQDVALRCDPISGHVSLFWYQQALGQGPEFLTYFQNEAQLDKSGLPSDRFFAERPEGSVSTLKIQRTQQEDSAVYLCASTFRGTHEQYFGPGTRLTVT.

This clone was observed a handful of times. V and J are TRBV3-1 (or the pseudogene TRBV3-2) and TRBJ1-2; 9 positions match TRBD1. CDR3 length equals 17 residues. V was pared by 4 bases and J by 1 base, with 10 bases of the junction left unmatched. Germline lookup yields CDR1 LGHDT and CDR2 YNNKEL (reference sequence). The CDR3 reads CASSPYGTGRLNYGYTF. The CDR3 bases are TGTGCCAGCAGCCCCTACGGGACAGGGCGGCTTAACTATGGCTACACCTTC.

This clone was recorded only once. The chain has TRBV19 and TRBJ2-3; D is uncertain. Germline loops: CDR1 LNHDA, CDR2 SQIVND (reference sequence). The CDR3 is 14 amino acids. Trimming removed 6 bases from V and 2 bases from J, with 12 bases in between. The CDR3 reads CASRFRGDTDTQYF. The CDR3 region has the DNA TGTGCCAGTAGGTTTCGAGGAGACACAGATACGCAGTATTTT. The full variable domain, rest sourced from reference TRBV19 and TRBJ2-3, is DGGITQSPKYLFRKEGQNVTLSCEQNLNHDAMYWYRQDPGQGLRLIYYSQIVNDFQKGDIAEGYSVSREKKESFPLTVTSAQKNPTAFYLCASRFRGDTDTQYFGPGTRLTVL.

The rearrangement joins TRBV28 to TRBJ1-4; TRBD1 is a possible D gene (6 bases). This CDR3 has 11 residues. Trimming shortened V by 2 bases and J by 15 bases, and 10 bases separated the two germline ends. Germline loops: CDR1 MDHEN, CDR2 SYDVKM. The CDR3 loop is CASSLRQVLFF. CDR3 in DNA: TGTGCCAGCAGTTTAAGACAGGTTTTGTTTTTT. The whole variable domain, remainder taken from reference TRBV28 and TRBJ1-4, is DVKVTQSSRYLVKRTGEKVFLECVQDMDHENMFWYRQDPGLGLRLIYFSYDVKMKEKGDIPEGYSVSREKKERFSLILESASTNQTSMYLCASSLRQVLFFGSGTQLSVL.

This rearrangement joins TRBV7-6 to TRBJ2-1, with D possibly matching TRBD1 (5 bases). This CDR3 has 13 amino acids. Germline assignment: CDR1 SGHVS and CDR2 FNYEAQ. The germline V and J ends were trimmed by 3 bases and 5 bases, with 8 bases remaining between them. CDR3 DNA: TGTGCCAGCAGCTTCAGGGTGGACAATGAGCAGTTCTTC. It codes for CASSFRVDNEQFF. Complete variable domain (other parts from reference TRBV7-6 and TRBJ2-1): GAGVSQSPRYKVTKRGQDVALRCDPISGHVSLYWYRQALGQGPEFLTYFNYEAQQDKSGLPNDRFSAERPEGSISTLTIQRTEQRDSAMYRCASSFRVDNEQFFGPGTRLTVL.